Below are 4 T cell receptor beta chains sequenced from a single sample in a study of Graves' ophthalmopathy and Graves' hyperthyroidism. As the template, RNA transcripts were used to amplify TCR beta CDR3 regions. The library came from an HTBI-primed first-round RT-PCR and a second-round multiplex PCR. TCRdb reanalysed the multiplex PCR reads using MiXCR and keeps one entry per CDR3 protein. The sample includes 650,000 to 800,000 distinct CDR3 sequences, under 50% of them seen just once. Material: peripheral blood. These receptor sequences come from an adult man with Graves' ophthalmopathy.

This rearrangement joins TRBV7-9 to TRBJ2-5, with a possible D match to TRBD2 (6 bases). The J call may be in error: the DNA end matches TRBJ2-1 better. The CDR3 runs to 14 residues. Germline V gives CDR1 SEHNR, CDR2 FQNEAQ (reference sequence). The CDR3 region is CASSSGETYNEQFF. As DNA, the CDR3 is TGTGCCAGCAGCTCGGGGGAGACCTACAATGAGCAGTTCTTC.

In its sample, this clonotype was seen a few times. The chain recombines TRBV9 with TRBJ1-1; possibly TRBD1 for D (5 bases). The CDR3 is made up of 14 amino acids. Between the trimmed V and J ends, which lost 3 bases and 0 bases, there was a span of 9 bases. CDR1 and CDR2 (germline): SGDLS, YYNGEE. The CDR3 sequence: CASSAPGLNTEAFF. CDR3 bases: TGTGCCAGCAGCGCCCCGGGACTGAACACTGAAGCTTTCTTT.

In this sample, this clonotype turned up once. A much larger clone differs by one base, so this may be a read error. The chain recombines TRBV12-3 or TRBV12-4 with TRBJ1-1, with D perhaps matching TRBD1 (5 bases). The CDR3 covers 15 residues. The CDR3 coding sequence is TGTGCCGGCAGTTTACAGGCCTCGCCACCGACTGAAGCTTTCTTT. It yields the protein CAGSLQASPPTEAFF.

This clonotype was counted ten times or more. The CDR3 region has the DNA TGTGCCAGCAGCTTCGGACAGGGCCACCAAGAGACCCAGTACTTC. Its translation: CASSFGQGHQETQYF. This chain joins TRBV7-3 and TRBJ2-5, with 8 bases aligning to TRBD1. Trimming took 3 bases from V and 0 from J; bases not matched to a gene: 3. Per the germline V gene, CDR1 is SGHTA and CDR2 is FQGTGA. The CDR3 is made up of 15 amino acids.